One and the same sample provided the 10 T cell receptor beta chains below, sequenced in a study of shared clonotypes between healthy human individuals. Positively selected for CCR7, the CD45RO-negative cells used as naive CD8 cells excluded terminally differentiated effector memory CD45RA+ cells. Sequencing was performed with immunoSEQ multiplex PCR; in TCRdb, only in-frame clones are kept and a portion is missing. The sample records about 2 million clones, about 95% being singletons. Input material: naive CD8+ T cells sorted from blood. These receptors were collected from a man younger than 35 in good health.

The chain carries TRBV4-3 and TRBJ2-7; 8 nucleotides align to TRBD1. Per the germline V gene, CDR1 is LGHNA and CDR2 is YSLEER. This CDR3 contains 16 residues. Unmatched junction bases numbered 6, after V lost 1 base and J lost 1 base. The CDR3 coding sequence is TGCGCCAGCAGCCAAGCTTGGGGACAGGAGTCCTACGAGCAGTACTTC. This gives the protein CASSQAWGQESYEQYF.

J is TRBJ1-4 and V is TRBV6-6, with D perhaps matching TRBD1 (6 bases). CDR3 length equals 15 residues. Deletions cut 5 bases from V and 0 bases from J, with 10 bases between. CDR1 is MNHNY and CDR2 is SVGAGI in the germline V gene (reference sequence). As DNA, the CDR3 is TGTGCCAGCAGTCGGGACACTACAACTAATGAAAAACTGTTTTTT. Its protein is CASSRDTTTNEKLFF.

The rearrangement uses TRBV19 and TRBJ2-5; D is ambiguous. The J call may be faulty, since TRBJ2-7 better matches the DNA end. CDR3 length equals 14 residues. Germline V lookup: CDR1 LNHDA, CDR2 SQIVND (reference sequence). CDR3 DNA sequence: TGTGCCAGTGCCCGGACGGAGAGCTCCTACGAGCAGTACTTC. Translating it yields CASARTESSYEQYF.

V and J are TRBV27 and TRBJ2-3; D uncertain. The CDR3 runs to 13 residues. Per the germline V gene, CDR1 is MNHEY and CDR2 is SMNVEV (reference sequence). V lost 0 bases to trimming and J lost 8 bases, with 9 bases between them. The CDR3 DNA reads TGTGCCAGCAGTTTATCCCCGACGGGTACGCAGTATTTT. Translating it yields CASSLSPTGTQYF.

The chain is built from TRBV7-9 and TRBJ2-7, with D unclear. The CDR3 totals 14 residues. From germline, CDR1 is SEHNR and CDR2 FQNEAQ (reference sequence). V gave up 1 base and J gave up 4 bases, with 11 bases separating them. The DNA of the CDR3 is TGTGCCAGCAGCTTAGAAGGGTTCGCTTACGAGCAGTACTTC. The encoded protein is CASSLEGFAYEQYF.

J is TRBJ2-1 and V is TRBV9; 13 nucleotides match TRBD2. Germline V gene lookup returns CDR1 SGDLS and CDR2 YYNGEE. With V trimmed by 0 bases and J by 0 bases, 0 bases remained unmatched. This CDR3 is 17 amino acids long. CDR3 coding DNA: TGTGCCAGCAGCGTAGGGACTAGCGGGGGCTCCTACAATGAGCAGTTCTTC. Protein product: CASSVGTSGGSYNEQFF.

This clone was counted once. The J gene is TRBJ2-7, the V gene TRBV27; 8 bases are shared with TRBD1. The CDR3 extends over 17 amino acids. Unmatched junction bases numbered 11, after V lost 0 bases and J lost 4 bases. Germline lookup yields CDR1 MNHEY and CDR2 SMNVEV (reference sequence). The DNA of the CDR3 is TGTGCCAGCAGTTTATCCTATGGGACAGGCAAAAGATACGAGCAGTACTTC. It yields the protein CASSLSYGTGKRYEQYF.

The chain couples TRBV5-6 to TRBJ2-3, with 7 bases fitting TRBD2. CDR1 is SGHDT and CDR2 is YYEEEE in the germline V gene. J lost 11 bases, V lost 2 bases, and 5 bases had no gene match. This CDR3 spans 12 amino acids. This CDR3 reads CASSFGGGVQYF. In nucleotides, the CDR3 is TGTGCCAGCAGCTTTGGGGGAGGGGTGCAGTATTTT.

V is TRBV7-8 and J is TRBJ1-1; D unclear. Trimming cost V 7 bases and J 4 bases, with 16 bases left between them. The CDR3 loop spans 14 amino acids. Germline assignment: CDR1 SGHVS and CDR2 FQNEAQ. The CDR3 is CASTPQGRGTEAFF. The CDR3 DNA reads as TGTGCCAGCACCCCCCAAGGCCGCGGCACTGAAGCTTTCTTT.

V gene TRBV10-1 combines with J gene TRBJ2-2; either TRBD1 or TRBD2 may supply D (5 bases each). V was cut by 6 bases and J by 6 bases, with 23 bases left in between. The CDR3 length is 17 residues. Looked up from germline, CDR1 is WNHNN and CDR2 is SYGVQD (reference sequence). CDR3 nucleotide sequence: TGCGCCAGCAGAAAGGGGTATCGGACTTCCCCCTCCGGGGAGCTGTTTTTT. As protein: CASRKGYRTSPSGELFF.